This TCR beta chain was documented in a study of blood T cell repertoires in COVID-19. Overall study context: The cDNA or gDNA used as material had been derived from T cells, B-cell-depleted T cells, or PBMCs.

V was trimmed by 1 base and J by 4 bases, leaving 8 bases between them. From germline, CDR1 is LGHNA and CDR2 YNFKEQ. This CDR3 is built from 14 residues. Under the authors' procedure: Estimated nucleated cell counts came from reference gene primer amplification. Sequencing was performed with immunoSEQ multiplex PCR; in TCRdb, only in-frame clones are kept and a portion is missing. The V and J calls and clone size are taken from that table; D and trimming were inferred from the DNA. The table lists some 76,000 clones, around 87% of them singletons. The TCR comes from a woman aged 18-29 years with acute or convalescent COVID-19. The specimen was peripheral blood. This sequence joins TRBV4-2 and TRBJ1-3; D uncertain. CDR3: CASSQGASGNTIYF. CDR3 nucleotide sequence: TGTGCCAGCAGCCAAGGGGCTTCCGGAAACACCATATATTTT.